A single T cell receptor beta chain is shown here with its context. Its antigen remains unknown. The trim removed 4 bases at V and 3 bases at J, leaving 5 bases unmatched. Per the germline V gene, CDR1 is KGHDR and CDR2 is SFDVKD. The CDR3 length is 16 residues. The data were obtained in a study of blood T cells in healthy people across ages. Study results and caveats: Calculation of diversity from one million T cells yielded estimates considered to be underestimates.

Next came a second PCR, run for about 7 to 12 cycles, which used a sample-barcoded 5' primer along with a J-beta primer mix. Each TCR beta cDNA got a 12-nucleotide random molecular identifier. TCRdb recomputed calls from the 5' RACE reads with MiXCR, one row per CDR3 protein. The sample shows around 1.5 million distinct CDR3 sequences, approximately 40% of them seen only once. The V and J genes are TRBV24-1 and TRBJ2-1; 10 positions match TRBD1. This receptor was identified in a woman between 18 and 30 years old in good health. Source material: blood. In DNA, the CDR3 is TGTGCCACCAGTGACGCGGGACAGGGGAGCTACAATGAGCAGTTCTTC. It encodes CATSDAGQGSYNEQFF.